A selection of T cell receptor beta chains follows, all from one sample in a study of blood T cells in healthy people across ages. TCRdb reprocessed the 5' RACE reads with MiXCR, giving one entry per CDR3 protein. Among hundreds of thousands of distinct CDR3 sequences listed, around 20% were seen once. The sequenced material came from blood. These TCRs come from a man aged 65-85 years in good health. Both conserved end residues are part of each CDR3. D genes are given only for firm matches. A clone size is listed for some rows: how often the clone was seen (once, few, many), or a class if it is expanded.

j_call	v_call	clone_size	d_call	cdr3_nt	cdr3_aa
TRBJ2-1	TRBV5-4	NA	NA	TGTGCCAGCAGCTCCAACAGGGATTACAATGAGCAGTTCTTC	CASSSNRDYNEQFF
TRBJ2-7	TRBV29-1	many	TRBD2	TGCAGCGTTGGTCGGGGAGGGAGGGCCAGCGAGCAGTACTTC	CSVGRGGRASEQYF
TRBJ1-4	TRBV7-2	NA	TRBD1	TGTGCCGGCAGCTTACTAGACAGGGGAAGCGAAAAACTGTTTTTT	CAGSLLDRGSEKLFF
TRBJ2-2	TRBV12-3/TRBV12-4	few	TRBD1	TGTGCCAGCAGTATCACAGGGGGCTGGACCGGGGAGCTGTTTTTT	CASSITGGWTGELFF
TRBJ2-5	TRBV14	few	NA	TGTGCCAGCAGCCAAGATGGGGGAACCCAGTACTTC	CASSQDGGTQYF
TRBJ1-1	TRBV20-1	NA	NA	TGCAGTGCTAGGGGGGTTGGACAAAAGGCCGGGGGCACTGAAGCTTTCTTT	CSARGVGQKAGGTEAFF
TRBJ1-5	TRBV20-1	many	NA	TGCAGTGCCCCTCTCGACGGGCGGGTTAGCCAGCCCCAGCATTTT	CSAPLDGRVSQPQHF
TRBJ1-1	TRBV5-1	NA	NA	TGCGCCAGCAGCTCTCCAAGCAGGCGATCAAACACTGAAGCTTTCTTT	CASSSPSRRSNTEAFF
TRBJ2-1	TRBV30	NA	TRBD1	TGTGCCTGGAATAACGGACAGGGCTTCGATGAGCAGTTCTTC	CAWNNGQGFDEQFF
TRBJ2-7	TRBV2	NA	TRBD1	TGTGCCAGCAGTAACCAACAGGGGCCCTACGAGCAGTACTTC	CASSNQQGPYEQYF
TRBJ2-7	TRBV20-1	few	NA	TGCAGTGCTAGAACGGTGGGGCTCGAGCAGTACTTC	CSARTVGLEQYF
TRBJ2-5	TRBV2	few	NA	TGTGCCAACAGTCAGGCAGGGGTGGGCCAAGAGACCCAGTACTTC	CANSQAGVGQETQYF
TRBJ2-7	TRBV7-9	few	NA	TGTGCCAGCAGCCCCAATAGGGACTACGAGCAGTACTTC	CASSPNRDYEQYF
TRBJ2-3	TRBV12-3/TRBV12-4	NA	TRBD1	TGTGCCAGCAGTTTAGGGACAGGGAGAGTAGATACGCAGTATTTT	CASSLGTGRVDTQYF
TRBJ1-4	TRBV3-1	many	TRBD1	TGTGCCAGCAGCCCGACAGGGGCGCGCGAAAAACTGTTTTTT	CASSPTGAREKLFF
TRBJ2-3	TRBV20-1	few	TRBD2	TGCAGTGCTAAATTAGCGGGAGTCGGCACAGATACGCAGTATTTT	CSAKLAGVGTDTQYF
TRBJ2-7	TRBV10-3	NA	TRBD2	TGTGCCATCAGTTCTAGCGGTGACCTCTCCTACGAGCAGTACTTC	CAISSSGDLSYEQYF
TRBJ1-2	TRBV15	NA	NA	TGTGCCACCAGCAGTTATCAGGGGAAGTATGGCTACACCTTC	CATSSYQGKYGYTF
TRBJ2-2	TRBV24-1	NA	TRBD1	TGTGCCACCAGCCCACAATCCGGACAGGGGGTAAACACCGGGGAGCTGTTTTTT	CATSPQSGQGVNTGELFF
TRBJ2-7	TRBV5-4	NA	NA	TGTGCCAGCAGCTCACCCGCGACAGGTTCCTACGAGCAGTACTTC	CASSSPATGSYEQYF
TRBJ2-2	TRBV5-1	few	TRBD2	TGCGCCAACAGCTTGCGGACTAGCGGGAAAAACACCGGGGAGCTGTTTTTT	CANSLRTSGKNTGELFF
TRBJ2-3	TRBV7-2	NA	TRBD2	TGTGCCAGCAGCTGGAGACTAGCGGGAGGAGCAGATACGCAGTATTTT	CASSWRLAGGADTQYF
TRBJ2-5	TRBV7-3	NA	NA	TGTGTCAGCAGCTCCGGGCAGACCCAGTACTTC	CVSSSGQTQYF
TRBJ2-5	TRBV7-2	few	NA	TGTGCCAGCAGTTCCGGGACGGAGCTTAGGGGGACCCAGTACTTC	CASSSGTELRGTQYF
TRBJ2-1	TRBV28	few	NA	TGTGCCAGCAGTTTAGGCACAGGGCATGAGCAGTTCTTC	CASSLGTGHEQFF
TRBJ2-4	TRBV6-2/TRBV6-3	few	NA	TGTGCCAGCAGTTACGCGACGCGGGTTGGCATTCAGTACTTC	CASSYATRVGIQYF
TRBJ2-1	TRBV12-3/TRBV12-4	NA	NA	TGTGCCGGCAACCGAGGACAAGGGGATGAGCAGTTCTTC	CAGNRGQGDEQFF
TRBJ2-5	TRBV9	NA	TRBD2	TGTGCCAGCAGCACAACCGGGACTAGGACAGAGACCCAGTACTTC	CASSTTGTRTETQYF
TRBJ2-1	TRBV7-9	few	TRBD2	TGTGCCAGCAGCCGAATGACTAGCGGGAGTATGAATGAGCAGTTCTTC	CASSRMTSGSMNEQFF
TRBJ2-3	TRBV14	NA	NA	TGTGCCAGCAGCCAAGATCACGGGGTTACCACAGATACGCAGTATTTT	CASSQDHGVTTDTQYF
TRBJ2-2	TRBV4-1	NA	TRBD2	TGCGCCAGCAGCCCGAGCGGGAGAAACACCGGGGAGCTGTTTTTT	CASSPSGRNTGELFF
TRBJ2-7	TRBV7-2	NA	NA	TGTGCCAGCAGCTTAGCCGGATACAGCTCCAACGAGCAGTACTTC	CASSLAGYSSNEQYF
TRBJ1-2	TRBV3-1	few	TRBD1	TGTGCCAGCAGCCCTCACAGGGGCTATGGCTACACCTTC	CASSPHRGYGYTF
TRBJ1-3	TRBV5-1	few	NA	TGCGCCAGCAGCTTGGGCGACGTATTAATCTCCGGAAACACCATATATTTT	CASSLGDVLISGNTIYF
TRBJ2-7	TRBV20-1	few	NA	TGCAGTGCTCCCGAGGGCTACGAGCAGTACTTC	CSAPEGYEQYF
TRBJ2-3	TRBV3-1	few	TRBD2	TGTGCCAGCACTACGACTAGCGGTTCCACAGATACGCAGTATTTT	CASTTTSGSTDTQYF
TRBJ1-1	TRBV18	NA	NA	TGTGCCAGCTCACCCGCCGGACAGCTCACCGGAGCTTTCTTT	CASSPAGQLTGAFF
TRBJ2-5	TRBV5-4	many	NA	TGTGCCAGCAGCTTCACGGAGAAAGAGACCCAGTACTTC	CASSFTEKETQYF
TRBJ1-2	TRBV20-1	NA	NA	TGCAGTGCAATAGAGAAGGCGAGGACAGCTTATGGCTACACCTTC	CSAIEKARTAYGYTF
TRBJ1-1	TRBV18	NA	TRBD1	TGTGCCAGCTCACCTGGACAGGTAGAGTTCACTGAAGCTTTCTTT	CASSPGQVEFTEAFF